This T cell receptor (beta chain) emerged from a study of T-cell memory formation after mild COVID-19 (dated by TCRdb to about 2021). Regarding the research as a whole: TCR sequence clusters from the two donors were found to be largely donor specific. In a couple of donors, T-cell clones that expanded and contracted after mild COVID-19 were followed by sequencing TCRalpha and TCRbeta repertoires longitudinally. Two young, previously healthy adult volunteers, one female and one male, were included in the cohort.

This clonotype was counted a few times. Which antigen it targets is not known. No base quality values were provided; no much bigger clone lies one nucleotide off. The listed sequencing device is Illumina NovaSeq 6000. TCRalpha and TCRbeta cDNA libraries were built by 5'RACE with constant-segment primers, adding sample barcodes and unique molecular identifiers. RNA was extracted from every sample with Trizol reagent. The libraries were amplified in two PCR steps, and the second step added a second sample barcode and Illumina TruSeq adapters. Sequencing of libraries was performed on an Illumina NovaSeq with 2 x 150 bp paired-end reads. Turning to the authors' computational methods: The reads were demultiplexed and collapsed into UMI-guided consensus sequences using migec v1.2.7. With mixcr v2.1.11, UMI consensuses were aligned to TRA and TRB V and J templates and assembled into clonotypes. A clonotype was counted as expanded or contracted only if both edgeR and NoisET called the change significant, with noise models trained on biological replicates. edgeR calls used a false discovery rate-adjusted p below 0.01 and a log2 fold-change threshold of 1. As an exploratory analysis of dynamics, PCA with hierarchical clustering was applied to max-normalized trajectories of the 1000 most abundant clonotypes. The CD4 or CD8 phenotype of responding clones was assigned using the separately sequenced CD4+ and CD8+ repertoires. TCRdb took the public reads, trimmed them with fastp at Q25, ran MiXCR for clone calling and kept in-frame beta chains. Identical CDR3 proteins give one entry, which carries the most common genes and DNA. The V and J calls reflect TCRdb's pipeline rather than the authors' work. The sample includes a few hundred thousand distinct CDR3 sequences, with roughly a fifth observed a single time. Of the sample, about 8.7% is held by the ten largest clones.

Broader findings and caveats from the paper: Contracting CD4+ clones turned up mainly in the CM and EM memory subsets, whereas EMRA was where CD8+ clones were enriched. Whether the second-wave clones peaking on day 37 were SARS-CoV-2 specific was not confirmed. Clones that contracted from day 15 to 85 showed balanced CD4/CD8 phenotypes, whereas a second wave of clones that expanded from day 15 to 37 leaned towards CD4+. Only a couple of mild cases were covered in the study, and larger cohorts including severe cases with pre-infection samples were considered necessary. The detection of some responding clones in pre-infection memory suggests that pre-existing cross-reactive memory T cells joined the SARS-CoV-2 response.

Ficoll-Paque density gradient centrifugation was the method used to isolate PBMCs. V is cut by 1 base and J by 2 bases, and the space between the germline ends is 11 bases. The germline V gene (reference sequence) yields MNHEY for CDR1 and SMNVEV for CDR2. Measured from the cysteine to the phenylalanine, the CDR3 is 15 residues long. The only DNA kept is the CDR3, 45 bases in frame from the first base. This clonotype originated in an adult woman who had mild COVID-19 (a few samples of this study predate the infection). The sample titles of this study are shuffled in the database, so cell type and time point are left out; the donor was told from shared clones. The source material was PBMCs or a T cell subset sorted from them (not recorded which). The chain joins TRBV27 to TRBJ2-5; possibly the D gene is TRBD1, per 5 matching bases. The CDR3 protein is CASSLLGQRQETQYF. The DNA sequence is as follows: TGTGCCAGCAGTTTATTGGGGCAGCGACAAGAGACCCAGTACTTC.